This record concerns one T cell receptor (beta chain) sequence. This entry is derived from a study of cytomegalovirus exposure and HLA in healthy donors. The primer mix had 60 Vbeta and 13 Jbeta primers. TCRdb keeps only in-frame clones here, not all; method: immunoSEQ multiplex PCR. The data show 150,000 or so clones, with 76% seen just once and more than 3% held by the top ten. The length of the CDR3 is 14 residues. The germline V gene has CDR1 SGDLS and CDR2 YYNGEE. Germline trimming cut 4 bases from V and 8 bases from J; bases unmatched to any gene: 9. There were likely unrecorded immune exposures, though donors were nominally healthy when sampled.

This rearrangement joins TRBV9 to TRBJ1-5; 7 nucleotides line up with TRBD1. What was sequenced was PBMCs. This clonotype was sampled from a male donor in good health and CMV-seronegative. The CDR3 is CASSRQGGAEPQHF. Written as DNA, the CDR3 is TGTGCCAGCAGCCGCCAGGGGGGCGCTGAGCCCCAGCATTTT.